This TCR beta chain was found in a study of Graves' ophthalmopathy and Graves' hyperthyroidism listed by TCRdb under 2018. For context, the study as a whole: A patient counted as having stable hyperthyroidism if there was no progression to ophthalmopathy within 18 months of follow-up. The independent validation cohort included approximately 19 hyperthyroidism patients plus 17 patients who later progressed from hyperthyroidism to ophthalmopathy. In about 6 hyperthyroidism patients, the T-cell repertoire of thyroid tissue was compared with the T-cell repertoire of blood. The study used signatures of the TCR beta repertoire to tell Graves' ophthalmopathy apart from Graves' hyperthyroidism and to predict which patients would progress to ophthalmopathy. To explore V-J signatures distinguishing ophthalmopathy from hyperthyroidism, a discovery set of 100 patients (about 44 ophthalmopathy, about 57 stable hyperthyroidism) was enrolled. After sampling, hyperthyroidism patients received methimazole starting at 30 mg daily, and ophthalmopathy patients received high-dose intravenous methylprednisolone. In total, approximately 130 blood samples were TCR-sequenced: approximately 40 ophthalmopathy, some 75 hyperthyroidism and approximately 17 hyperthyroidism-to-ophthalmopathy patients. The paper's findings and limits, for the study overall: In cross-validation, the 13-signature model distinguished ophthalmopathy from stable hyperthyroidism with around 86% sensitivity and 81% to 82% specificity, while in the test set the corresponding values were roughly 80% and 75%. No statistical method was used to set the sample size in advance, and the investigators knew which group each participant was assigned to. In validation, the model predicted ophthalmopathy progression with 55% to 71% sensitivity and 72.22% specificity; approximately 12 predicted patients were CT-confirmed with GO in a median of approximately six months. Among expanded thyroid clonotypes with frequency above 0.001, most also showed up in blood, which suggests that blood repertoires may reflect the thyroid immune response.

Hyperthyroidism patients were newly diagnosed, were aged 18 to 65 years, and had a disease duration under 2 months. Patients with other autoimmune diseases, uncontrolled infections, pregnancy or lactation were excluded from the study. Diagnosis relied on clinical symptoms, serum thyroxine, TRAb, thyroid ultrasound and orbital computed tomography. Total RNA was extracted with Trizol reagent and quality-checked on an Agilent 2100 Bioanalyzer. This clonotype was observed at least ten times. There is no known antigen for this receptor. Within one base of it there is no much larger clone, and no base qualities were kept. Reading the germline V gene gives CDR1 ENHRY and CDR2 SYGVKD. V sheds 6 bases and J sheds 9 bases, leaving 12 bases between their ends. From the cysteine up to the phenylalanine, the CDR3 has a length of 13 residues. The DNA shown is the 39-base CDR3, in frame from base 1. For repertoire sequencing, the TCR beta CDR3 regions were amplified from RNA transcripts. HTBI primers and the Qiagen OneStep RT-PCR kit were used in a first-round RT-PCR, which was followed by a second-round multiplex PCR, size selection and purification. Libraries were sequenced on an Illumina HiSeq2000 using paired-end 100 bp reads. The paper's data handling went like this. SOAPnuke was used to process the reads, removing any read that contained adapters or uncalled bases, had a mean Phred below 15, or lacked an exact match to the constant primer or identifier. COPE v1.2.5 was used to merge high-quality paired reads. Each unique nucleotide sequence was defined as a clonotype, and clonotypes were aligned to IMGT TRB V, D and J references with MiTCR v1.1. Only V-J combinations with frequency above 0.0001 were analysed, covering about 99% of repertoires. A TCR clonal expansion and chaos score per V-J combination was defined as the ratio of F50 clonal expansion to chaos observed in the TCRdist matrix. Welch's t-statistics and random forest were used to reduce features to about 13 V-J combinations, which were fed into a naive Bayes classifier. The similarity between thyroid and blood repertoires was quantified using the Morisita-Horn index. Clones were called with MiXCR by TCRdb after fastp trimmed the public reads at Q25, and only in-frame beta chains were retained. Every distinct CDR3 protein forms one entry, paired with its most common genes and DNA. The V and J calls shown here were made by TCRdb, not taken from the authors' results. Counted in this sample were around 520,000 distinct CDR3 sequences; 35% to 45% of them appeared once. About 4.1% of the sample belongs to the ten largest clones.

Specimen: peripheral blood or thyroid tissue (not recorded which). The receptor was derived from an adult man with Graves' hyperthyroidism. The rearranged segments are TRBV10-3 and TRBJ1-6; a confident D gene designation cannot be given. The CDR3 reads CAISPGGGSPLHF. The DNA sequence follows: TGTGCCATCAGCCCGGGAGGCGGTTCACCCCTCCACTTT.